One T cell receptor (beta chain) is described in this entry. It was during active infection that Seattle patients were enrolled and then longitudinally followed. Authors' data handling: Reference gene primer amplification gave nucleated cell count estimates. Using immunoSEQ multiplex PCR, the repertoire was profiled, and TCRdb retains in-frame clones only, with some absent. V and J calls and clone size come straight from that table; D and trimming were deduced from the DNA. The sample has around 280,000 clones, nearly 90% seen once. V lost 3 bases and J lost 10, with 12 bases in between. CDR1 and CDR2 (germline): SNHLY, FYNNEI. The CDR3 has 12 residues. The data were taken from a study of blood T cell repertoires in COVID-19. Study overall: Sites across the United States, Italy and Spain contributed samples from acute and convalescent COVID-19. T cells, B-cell-depleted T cells, or PBMCs provided the cDNA or gDNA that served as material.

The clonotype originates from a woman aged 30 to 39 with COVID-19, enrolled during active disease. The sample consisted of peripheral blood. The rearrangement uses TRBV2 and TRBJ1-1; unclear D gene. CDR3 loop: CASSDWARGAFF. CDR3 bases: TGTGCCAGCAGTGATTGGGCCCGGGGAGCTTTCTTT.